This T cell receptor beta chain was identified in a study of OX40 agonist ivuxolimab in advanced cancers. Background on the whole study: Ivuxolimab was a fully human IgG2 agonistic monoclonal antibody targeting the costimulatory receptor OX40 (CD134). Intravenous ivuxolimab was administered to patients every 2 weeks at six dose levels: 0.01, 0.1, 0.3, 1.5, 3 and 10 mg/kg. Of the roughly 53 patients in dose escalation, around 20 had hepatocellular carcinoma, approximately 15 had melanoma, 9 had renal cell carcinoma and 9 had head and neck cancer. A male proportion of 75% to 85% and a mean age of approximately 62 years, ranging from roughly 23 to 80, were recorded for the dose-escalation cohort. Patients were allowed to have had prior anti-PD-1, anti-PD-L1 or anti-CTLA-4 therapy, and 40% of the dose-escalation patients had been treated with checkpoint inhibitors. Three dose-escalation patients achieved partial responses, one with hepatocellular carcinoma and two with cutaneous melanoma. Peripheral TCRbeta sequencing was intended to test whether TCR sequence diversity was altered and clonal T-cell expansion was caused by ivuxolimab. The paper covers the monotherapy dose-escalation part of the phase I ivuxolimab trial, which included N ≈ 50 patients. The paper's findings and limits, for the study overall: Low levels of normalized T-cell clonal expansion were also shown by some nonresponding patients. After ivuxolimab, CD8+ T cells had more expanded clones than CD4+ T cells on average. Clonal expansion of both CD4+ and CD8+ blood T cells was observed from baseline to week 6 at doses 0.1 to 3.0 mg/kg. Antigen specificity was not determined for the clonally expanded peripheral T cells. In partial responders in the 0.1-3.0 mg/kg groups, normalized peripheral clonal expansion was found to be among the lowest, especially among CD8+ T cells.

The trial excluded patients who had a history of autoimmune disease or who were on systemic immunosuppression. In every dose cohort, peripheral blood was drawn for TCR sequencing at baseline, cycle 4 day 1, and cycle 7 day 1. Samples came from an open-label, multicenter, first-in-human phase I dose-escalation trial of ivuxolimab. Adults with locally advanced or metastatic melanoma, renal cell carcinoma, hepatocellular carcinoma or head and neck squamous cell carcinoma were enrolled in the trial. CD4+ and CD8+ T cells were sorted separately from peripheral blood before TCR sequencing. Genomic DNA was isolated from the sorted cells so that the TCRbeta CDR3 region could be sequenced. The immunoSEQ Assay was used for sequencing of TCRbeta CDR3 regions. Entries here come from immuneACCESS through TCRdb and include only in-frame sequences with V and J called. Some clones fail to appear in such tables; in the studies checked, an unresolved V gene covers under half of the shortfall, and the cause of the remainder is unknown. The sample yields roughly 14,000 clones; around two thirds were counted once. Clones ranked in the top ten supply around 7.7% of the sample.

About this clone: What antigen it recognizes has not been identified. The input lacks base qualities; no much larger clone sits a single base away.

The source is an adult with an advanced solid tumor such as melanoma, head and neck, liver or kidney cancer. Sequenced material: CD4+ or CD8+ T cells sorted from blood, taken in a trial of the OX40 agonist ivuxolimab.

The CDR3 here reads CASSLARDGTGYTF. The nucleotide sequence reads TGTGCCAGCAGCTTAGCGCGGGACGGGACGGGCTACACCTTC. Rearrangement joined TRBV7-9 to TRBJ1-2, and the D gene may be TRBD1, 5 bases matching. V drops 0 bases and J drops 8 bases, leaving 13 bases in between. Reading the germline V gene (reference sequence) gives CDR1 SEHNR and CDR2 FQNEAQ. The CDR3 covers 14 residues, taking in both the cysteine and the phenylalanine. The DNA shown is the 42-base CDR3, in frame from base 1.